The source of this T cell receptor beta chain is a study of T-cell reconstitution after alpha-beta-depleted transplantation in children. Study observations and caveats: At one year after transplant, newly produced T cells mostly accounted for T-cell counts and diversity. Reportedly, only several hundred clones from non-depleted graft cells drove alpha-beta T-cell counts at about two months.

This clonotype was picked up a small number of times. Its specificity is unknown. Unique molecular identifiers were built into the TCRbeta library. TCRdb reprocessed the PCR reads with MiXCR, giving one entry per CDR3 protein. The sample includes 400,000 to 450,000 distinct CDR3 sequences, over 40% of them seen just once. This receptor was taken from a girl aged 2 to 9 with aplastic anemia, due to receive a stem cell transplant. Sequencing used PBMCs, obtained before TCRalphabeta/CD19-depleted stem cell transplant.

CDR3 bases: TGTGCCAGCAGCTTAGGACAGGGGGATGGAAACACCATATATTTT. It translates to CASSLGQGDGNTIYF. The chain has TRBV7-2 and TRBJ1-3; TRBD1 matches at 9 bases. The V and J ends lost 1 base and 3 bases, in that order; junction bases with no gene match: 1. The CDR3 contains 15 residues. Germline CDR1 is SGHTA and CDR2 is FQGNSA.